Shown below are 18 T cell receptor beta chains from a single sample sequenced in a study of tumor-infiltrating lymphocytes in primary liver carcinoma. Starting material for RNA and DNA co-extraction consisted of roughly 19-34 mg of unsorted bulk tissue. A primer matching the constant region was used to make TCR beta cDNA from around 550 ng of total RNA. Libraries covering TCR beta were generated through three nested multiplex PCR rounds (using a slightly modified ARM-PCR). Use of TRBV1-TRBV30 forward primers with a C-beta reverse primer characterized the first two PCR rounds, which lasted about 10 cycles each. Via MiXCR, TCRdb re-called the multiplex PCR reads, giving one row per CDR3 protein. The top ten hold more than 15% of the sample, which has roughly 100,000 distinct CDR3 sequences, about four fifths seen once. The sample taken for sequencing was liver tumor tissue from sampling region 3. Sample subset: tumor region T3, left-lateral pole. The origin of the receptors is a man between 40 and 49 years old with primary liver carcinoma and hepatitis B virus infection.

Here the CDR3 DNA reads TGTGCCATCAGTGAGCCAAAATGGGCGCGGGAAACACCATATTTT. Residues: CAISEPKWARETPYF. The chain links TRBV10-3 to TRBJ1-3, with D unresolved. CDR3 length: 15 residues. V shed 2 bases and J shed 15 bases, with 23 bases lying between them. In germline, CDR1 is ENHRY, CDR2 SYGVKD.

Turning to this clonotype: The junction departs from the called germline gene at one end, perhaps through a read error. The genes are TRBV4-1 and TRBJ1-3; TRBD1 agrees at 8 bases. Germline loops: CDR1 MGHRA, CDR2 YSYEKL. The CDR3 loop spans 15 amino acids. The CDR3 loop is CASSPTGGTGNSIYF. Written as DNA, the CDR3 is TGCGCAAGCAGTCCTACAGGGGGTACTGGAAACAGCATATATTTT.

Details on this clonotype: The conserved closing phenylalanine or tryptophan is absent in this CDR3, likely reflecting a read error. Because the CDR3's place on the DNA is in doubt, the DNA is left out and the CDR3 is given as listed by TCRdb. This chain joins TRBV29-1 and TRBJ1-2. CDR1 and CDR2 (germline): SQVTM, ANQGSEA. The CDR3 spans 13 residues, counting both ends. The chain's CDR3 is CSVDRGGLNGYTS.

Worth noting for this clonotype: The CDR3 ends on some other residue instead of the conserved phenylalanine or tryptophan, so this is likely a read error. The rearrangement uses TRBV29-1 and TRBJ2-2; TRBD2 matches 7 bases. Looked up from germline, CDR1 is SQVTM and CDR2 is ANQGSEA. The CDR3 consists of 15 residues. This CDR3 reads CSVGTRAANTRELFL. Written as DNA, the CDR3 is TGCAGCGTTGGGACTAGAGCGGCGAACACCCGGGAGCTGTTTCTT.

Details on this clonotype: An end of the junction differs from the germline gene, which may be a read error. This chain uses TRBV29-1 with TRBJ1-1; a possible D gene is TRBD1 (5 bases). The germline gives CDR1 SQVTM, CDR2 ANQGSEA. The CDR3 is 15 residues long. The CDR3 DNA is TGCAGTGCCCGGGCAGGATGGGGGATGAGCACTGAAGCTTTATTT. It yields the protein CSARAGWGMSTEALF. The complete variable domain, with remaining parts taken from reference TRBV29-1 and TRBJ1-1, reads SAVISQKPSRDICQRGTSLTIQCQVDSQVTMMFWYRQQPGQSLTLIATANQGSEATYESGFVIDKFPISRPNLTFSTLTVSNMSPEDSSIYLCSARAGWGMSTEALFGQGTRLTVV.

Of note for this clonotype: Germline is not matched at one junction end, which may reflect a read error. This sequence joins TRBV6-5 and TRBJ1-4, with D possibly TRBD1 on 6 matching bases. This CDR3 has 15 residues. Germline values: CDR1 MNHEY, CDR2 SVGAGI. The CDR3 is CACSYATGTSDKLFF. In nucleotides, the CDR3 is TGTGCCTGCAGTTACGCAACAGGGACATCAGATAAACTGTTTTTT.

In the case of this clonotype: This clone may be a read error of a much larger clone one base away. The chain couples TRBV9 to TRBJ2-3; no reliable D call. CDR3 size: 15 residues. V was clipped by 1 base and J by 3 bases, with 12 bases between them. Germline V gene sequence: CDR1 SGDLS, CDR2 YYNGEE. This CDR3 is CASSVTPGRTDTQYF. CDR3 nucleotide sequence: TGTGCCAGCAGCGTAACTCCAGGACGAACAGATACGCAGTATTTT.

The V call is TRBV6-5, the J call TRBJ1-2; 11 bases fit TRBD1. Trimming cost V 7 bases and J 10 bases; bases outside gene matches: 20. The CDR3 is made up of 17 amino acids. Germline values: CDR1 MNHEY, CDR2 SVGAGI. The CDR3: CASKGGQGDRFGDDYTF. The CDR3 DNA follows: TGTGCCAGCAAGGGGGGACAGGGGGATCGATTCGGCGATGACTACACCTTC.

Comments on this clonotype: A much bigger clone sits one base away, suggesting this may be a read error. This chain connects TRBV9 to TRBJ2-7, with 7 bases lining up with TRBD1. The CDR3 is made up of 14 amino acids. Germline CDR1 is SGDLS and CDR2 is YYNGEE. CDR3 sequence: CVSSVEPGGPKQYF. The CDR3 bases are TGTGTCAGCAGCGTAGAACCAGGGGGACCTAAGCAGTACTTC. The entire variable domain, with the rest obtained from reference TRBV9 and TRBJ2-7, is as follows: DSGVTQTPKHLITATGQRVTLRCSPRSGDLSVYWYQQSLDQGLQFLIQYYNGEERAKGNILERFSAQQFPDLHSELNLSSLELGDSALYFCVSSVEPGGPKQYFGPGTRLTVT.

Concerning this clonotype: One end of the junction does not line up with germline, which may come from a read error. V is TRBV6-5 and J is TRBJ1-2, with D possibly matching TRBD1 (5 bases). This CDR3 contains 14 residues. The germline CDR1 and CDR2 sequences are MNHEY and SVGAGI. In nucleotides, the CDR3 is TGTGCCAGCAGACCCGGGACGACTGAGTTGGGCTACAGCTTC. Translating gives CASRPGTTELGYSF.

The rearrangement links TRBV29-1 to TRBJ1-2, with D unresolved. The V gene lost 7 bases and the J gene lost 3 bases, with 12 bases spanning the gap. The CDR3 is made up of 12 amino acids. Germline lookup yields CDR1 SQVTM and CDR2 ANQGSEA. The CDR3, as DNA: TGCAGCGCAGGAGGATTGGACTATGGCTACACCTTC. Translation gives CSAGGLDYGYTF.

The table lists this clonotype with a few counts. Given a much more abundant clone one base away, this may be a read error. The V gene is TRBV28, the J gene TRBJ2-7; maybe TRBD2 (5 bases). Germline V gene sequence: CDR1 MDHEN, CDR2 SYDVKM. The CDR3 is made up of 14 amino acids. This CDR3 is CTSEDSANVYEQYF. CDR3 sequence (DNA): TGTACCAGCGAAGATAGCGCAAATGTCTACGAGCAGTACTTC.

The gene calls are TRBV6-1 and TRBJ1-2, with TRBD1 matching 9 bases. The germline V gene has CDR1 MNHNS and CDR2 SASEGT. Germline trimming cut 7 bases from V and 8 bases from J; bases unmatched to any gene: 14. The CDR3 extends over 15 amino acids. The CDR3 nucleotides read TGTGCCAGCATAATTGCCGGGACAGGGTCTGACGGCTACACCTTC. Encoded protein: CASIIAGTGSDGYTF.

About this clonotype: The final CDR3 position lacks the conserved phenylalanine or tryptophan, pointing to a likely read error. The genes are TRBV14 and TRBJ2-3; no definite D call. Looked up from germline, CDR1 is SGHDN and CDR2 is FVKESK. V was cut by 4 bases and J by 5 bases, with 10 bases left in between. The CDR3 totals 13 residues. The chain's CDR3 is CASSLRSLDTQYL. The CDR3 DNA is TGTGCCAGCAGCCTCAGGAGTTTAGATACGCAGTATTTA.

This clonotype has a count of ten or more. The chain links TRBV28 to TRBJ2-7; D is possibly TRBD1 (5 bases). Germline lookup yields CDR1 MDHEN and CDR2 SYDVKM. Trimming took off 2 bases at V and 5 bases at J, with 19 bases between the two ends. The CDR3 extends over 16 amino acids. CDR3 residues: CASSLRAPVRAHEQYF. CDR3 nucleotides: TGTGCCAGCAGTTTAAGAGCCCCCGTCAGGGCCCACGAGCAGTACTTC.

This clonotype was recorded many times. V gene TRBV10-3 combines with J gene TRBJ1-2, with TRBD1 as a possible D gene (6 bases). V lost 0 bases to trimming and J lost 3 bases, with 8 bases between them. CDR1 and CDR2 from the germline V gene are ENHRY and SYGVKD. The CDR3 is 14 residues long. CDR3 DNA sequence: TGTGCCATCAGTGAGTCGTCAGGGGACTATGGCTACACCTTC. Protein sequence: CAISESSGDYGYTF.

V gene TRBV11-2 combines with J gene TRBJ1-5; D is perhaps TRBD1 (5 bases). The CDR3 totals 16 residues. Trimming took off 9 bases at V and 4 bases at J, with 22 bases between the two ends. Germline V gene sequence: CDR1 SGHAT, CDR2 FQNNGV. The CDR3, as DNA: TGTGCCAGTAGCCTAAAAGGGGAACTGATGAATCAGCCCCAGCATTTT. As protein: CASSLKGELMNQPQHF.

A remark on this clonotype: Its ends do not fully match the called genes, so a read error is possible. The rearrangement uses TRBV5-1 and TRBJ1-2; D remains unclear. Germline CDR1 SGHRS, CDR2 YFSETQ. The CDR3 runs 13 residues. CDR3 residues: CTSSPDAVVGYTF. CDR3 nucleotide sequence: TGCACCAGCAGCCCTGATGCGGTTGTCGGCTACACCTTC.